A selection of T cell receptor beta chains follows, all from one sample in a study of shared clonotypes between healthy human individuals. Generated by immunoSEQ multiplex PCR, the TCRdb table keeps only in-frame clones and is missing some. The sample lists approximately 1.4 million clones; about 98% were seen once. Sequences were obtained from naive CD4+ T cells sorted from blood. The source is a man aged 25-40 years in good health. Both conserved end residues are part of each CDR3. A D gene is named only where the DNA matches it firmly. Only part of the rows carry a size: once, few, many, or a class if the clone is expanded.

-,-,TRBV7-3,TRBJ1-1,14,CASSLGTLNTEAFF,TGTGCCAGCAGCCTAGGGACACTGAACACTGAAGCTTTCTTT
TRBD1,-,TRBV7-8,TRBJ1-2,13,CASTRGRGHGYTF,TGTGCCAGCACCCGTGGCAGGGGGCATGGCTACACCTTC
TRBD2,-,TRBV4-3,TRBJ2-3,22,CASSQDPGSWARLAGGAGMQYF,TGCGCCAGCAGCCAAGACCCCGGCTCATGGGCTCGACTAGCGGGAGGGGCGGGAATGCAGTATTTT
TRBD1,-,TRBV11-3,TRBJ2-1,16,CASSDSGTGAYNEQFF,TGTGCCAGCAGCGACTCCGGGACAGGGGCCTACAATGAGCAGTTCTTC
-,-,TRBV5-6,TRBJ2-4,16,CASSRGNRGAKNIQYF,TGTGCCAGCAGCCGCGGGAACCGGGGGGCCAAAAACATTCAGTACTTC
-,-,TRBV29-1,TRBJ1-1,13,CSVGHGLGTEAFF,TGCAGCGTTGGACACGGGCTTGGCACTGAAGCTTTCTTT
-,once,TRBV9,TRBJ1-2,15,CASSADSLGSNGYTF,TGTGCCAGCAGCGCGGACAGTCTGGGCTCTAATGGCTACACCTTC
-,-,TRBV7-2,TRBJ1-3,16,CASSLAMAGGGNTIYF,TGTGCCAGCAGCTTAGCGATGGCCGGGGGTGGAAACACCATATATTTT
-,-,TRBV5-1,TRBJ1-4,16,CASSLVGGDALKKLFF,TGCGCCAGCAGCTTGGTGGGGGGAGACGCTCTGAAAAAACTGTTTTTT
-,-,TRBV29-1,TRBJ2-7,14,CSIVTGTSSYEQYF,TGCAGCATCGTGACTGGGACATCCTCCTACGAGCAGTACTTC
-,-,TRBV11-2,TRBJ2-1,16,CASSSTAGSSYNEQFF,TGTGCCAGCAGCTCGACGGCGGGATCCTCCTACAATGAGCAGTTCTTC
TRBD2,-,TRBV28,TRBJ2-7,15,CASRMGGTISYEQYF,TGTGCCAGTCGAATGGGGGGGACGATATCCTACGAGCAGTACTTC
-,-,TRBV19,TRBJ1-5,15,CASSKGEYSNQPQHF,TGTGCCAGTAGTAAAGGCGAGTATAGCAATCAGCCCCAGCATTTT
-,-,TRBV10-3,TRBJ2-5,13,CAISEVRGETQYF,TGTGCCATCAGTGAGGTACGGGGGGAGACCCAGTACTTC
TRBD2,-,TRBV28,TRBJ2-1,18,CASRVGTSGFYSYNEQFF,TGTGCCAGCAGGGTGGGGACTAGCGGTTTCTACTCCTACAATGAGCAGTTCTTC
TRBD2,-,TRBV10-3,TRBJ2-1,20,CAISREWGGTGPVSYNEQFF,TGTGCCATCAGTAGAGAATGGGGGGGGACCGGACCCGTTTCCTACAATGAGCAGTTCTTC
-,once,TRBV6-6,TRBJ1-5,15,CASTGPLNSNQPQHF,TGTGCCAGCACGGGCCCCCTAAATAGCAATCAGCCCCAGCATTTT
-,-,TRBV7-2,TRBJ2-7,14,CASSEQKSSYEQYF,TGTGCCAGCAGCGAGCAAAAGAGCTCCTACGAGCAGTACTTC
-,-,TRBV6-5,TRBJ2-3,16,CASSYDRSGSTDTQYF,TGTGCCAGCAGTTACGATCGGTCGGGGAGCACAGATACGCAGTATTTT
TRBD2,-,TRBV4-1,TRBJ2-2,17,CASSQTGLAGGTGELFF,TGCGCCAGCAGCCAAACAGGACTAGCGGGAGGCACCGGGGAGCTGTTTTTT
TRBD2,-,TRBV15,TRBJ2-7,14,CATSGGGDHYEQYF,TGTGCCACCAGCGGGGGAGGGGACCACTACGAGCAGTACTTC
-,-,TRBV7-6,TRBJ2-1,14,CASSLASSGLEQFF,TGTGCCAGCAGCTTAGCGTCATCTGGGCTTGAGCAGTTCTTC
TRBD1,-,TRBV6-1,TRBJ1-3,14,CASRVQGWGNTIYF,TGTGCCAGCAGGGTACAGGGGTGGGGAAACACCATATATTTT
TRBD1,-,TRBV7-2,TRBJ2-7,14,CASSLAGQAYEQYF,TGTGCCAGCAGCTTAGCGGGACAGGCCTACGAGCAGTACTTC
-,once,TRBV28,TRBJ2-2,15,CASSGRVGYTGELFF,TGTGCCAGCAGTGGAAGGGTGGGGTACACCGGGGAGCTGTTTTTT
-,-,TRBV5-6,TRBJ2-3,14,CASRLIGRRDTQYF,TGTGCCAGCAGGTTGATTGGGCGGCGGGATACGCAGTATTTT
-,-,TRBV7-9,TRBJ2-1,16,CASSSFRQAIYNEQFF,TGTGCCAGCAGCTCCTTTAGACAGGCGATCTACAATGAGCAGTTCTTC
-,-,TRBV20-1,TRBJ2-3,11,CSGGFTDTQYF,TGCAGTGGTGGCTTCACAGATACGCAGTATTTT
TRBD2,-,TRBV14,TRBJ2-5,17,CASSQGGLAGWAETQYF,TGTGCCAGCAGCCAAGGGGGCCTAGCGGGATGGGCGGAGACCCAGTACTTC
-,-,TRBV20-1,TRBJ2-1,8,CRDDGEFF,TGCAGGGATGACGGGGAGTTCTTC
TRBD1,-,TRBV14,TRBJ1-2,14,CASRLSSGGRGYTF,TGTGCCAGCAGACTCTCATCAGGGGGCCGTGGCTACACCTTC
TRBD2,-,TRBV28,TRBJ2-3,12,CASSLWGGTQYF,TGTGCCAGCAGTTTATGGGGGGGGACGCAGTATTTT
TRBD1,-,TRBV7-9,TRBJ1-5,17,CASSETNDRGSNQPQHF,TGTGCCAGCAGCGAGACGAACGACAGGGGGAGCAATCAGCCCCAGCATTTT
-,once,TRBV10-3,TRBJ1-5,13,CAISEIGGQPQHF,TGTGCCATCAGTGAAATTGGGGGTCAGCCCCAGCATTTT
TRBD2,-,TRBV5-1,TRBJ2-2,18,CASSFGLAGAGNTGELFF,TGCGCCAGCAGCTTCGGACTAGCGGGAGCGGGGAACACCGGGGAGCTGTTTTTT
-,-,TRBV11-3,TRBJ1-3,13,CASSYSSGNTIYF,TGTGCCAGCAGCTATAGCTCTGGAAACACCATATATTTT
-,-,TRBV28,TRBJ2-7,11,CASSSSNEQYF,TGTGCCAGCAGTTCTAGTAACGAGCAGTACTTC